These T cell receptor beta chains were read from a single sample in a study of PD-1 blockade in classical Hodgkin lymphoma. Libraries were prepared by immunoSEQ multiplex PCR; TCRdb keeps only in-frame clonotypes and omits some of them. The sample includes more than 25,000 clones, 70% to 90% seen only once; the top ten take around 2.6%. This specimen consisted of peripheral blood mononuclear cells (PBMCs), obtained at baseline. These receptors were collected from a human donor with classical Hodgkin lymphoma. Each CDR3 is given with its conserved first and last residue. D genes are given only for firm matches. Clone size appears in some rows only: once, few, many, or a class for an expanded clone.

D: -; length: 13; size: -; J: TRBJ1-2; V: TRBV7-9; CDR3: CASSTDVNYGYTF; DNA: TGTGCCAGCAGCACGGACGTTAACTATGGCTACACCTTC
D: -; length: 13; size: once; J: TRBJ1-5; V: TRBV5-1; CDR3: CASSLAGDQPQHF; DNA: TGCGCCAGCAGCTTAGCTGGGGATCAGCCCCAGCATTTT
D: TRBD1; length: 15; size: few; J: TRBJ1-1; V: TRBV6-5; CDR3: CASTPGTGGRTEAFF; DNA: TGTGCCAGCACCCCAGGGACAGGGGGCCGCACTGAAGCTTTCTTT
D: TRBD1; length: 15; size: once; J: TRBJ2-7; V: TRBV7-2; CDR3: CASSVLRGPAYEQYF; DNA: TGTGCCAGCAGCGTATTGAGGGGGCCCGCCTACGAGCAGTACTTC
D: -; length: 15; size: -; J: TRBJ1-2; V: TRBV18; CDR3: CASSPLSRVLDGYTF; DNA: TGTGCCAGCTCACCACTCTCTAGGGTGCTGGATGGCTACACCTTC
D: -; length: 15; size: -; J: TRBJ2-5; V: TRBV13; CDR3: CASSLQLGFRETQYF; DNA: TGTGCCAGCAGCTTACAACTAGGATTCCGAGAGACCCAGTACTTC
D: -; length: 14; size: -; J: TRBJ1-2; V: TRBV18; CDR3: CASSPGMGLYGYTF; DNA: TGTGCCAGCTCACCCGGGATGGGGCTGTATGGCTACACCTTC
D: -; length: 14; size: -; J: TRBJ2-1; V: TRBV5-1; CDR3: CASSLQAALNEQFF; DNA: TGCGCCAGCAGCTTGCAGGCGGCTCTCAATGAGCAGTTCTTC
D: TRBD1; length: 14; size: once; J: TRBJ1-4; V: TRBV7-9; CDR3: CASSFGQGIRKLFF; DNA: TGTGCCAGCAGCTTCGGACAGGGAATTCGAAAACTGTTTTTT
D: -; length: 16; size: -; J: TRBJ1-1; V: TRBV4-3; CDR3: CASSQETWIGDGEAFF; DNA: TGCGCCAGCAGCCAAGAGACTTGGATTGGGGACGGTGAAGCTTTCTTT
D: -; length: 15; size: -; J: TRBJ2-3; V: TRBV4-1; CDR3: CASSSRSGSTDTQYF; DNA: TGCGCCAGCAGCTCCCGTTCGGGGAGCACAGATACGCAGTATTTT
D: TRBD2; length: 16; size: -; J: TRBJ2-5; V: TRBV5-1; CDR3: CASSLAGGGPQETQYF; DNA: TGCGCCAGCAGCTTGGCGGGCGGGGGGCCGCAAGAGACCCAGTACTTC
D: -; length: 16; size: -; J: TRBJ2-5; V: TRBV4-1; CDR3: CASSQDFGAGTETQYF; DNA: TGCGCCAGCAGCCAAGATTTTGGGGCAGGGACGGAGACCCAGTACTTC
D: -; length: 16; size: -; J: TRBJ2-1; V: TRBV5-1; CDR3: CASSLDGYRAYNEQFF; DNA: TGCGCCAGCAGCTTGGACGGCTATCGGGCCTACAATGAGCAGTTCTTC
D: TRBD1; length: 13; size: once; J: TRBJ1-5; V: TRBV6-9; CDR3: CASKDRGRGPQHF; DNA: TGTGCCAGCAAAGACAGGGGAAGGGGGCCCCAGCATTTT
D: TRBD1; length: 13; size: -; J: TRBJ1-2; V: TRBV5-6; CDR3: CASSFGQGDGYTF; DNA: TGTGCCAGCAGCTTCGGGCAGGGGGATGGCTACACCTTC
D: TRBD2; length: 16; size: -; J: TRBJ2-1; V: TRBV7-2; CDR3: CASSLAVGLAGNEQFF; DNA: TGTGCCAGCAGCTTAGCGGTGGGACTAGCGGGGAATGAGCAGTTCTTC
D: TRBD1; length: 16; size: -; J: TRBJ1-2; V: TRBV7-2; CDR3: CASSLVGTGSHYGYTF; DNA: TGTGCCAGCAGCTTAGTAGGGACAGGGTCCCACTATGGCTACACCTTC
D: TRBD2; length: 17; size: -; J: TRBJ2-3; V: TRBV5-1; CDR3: CASSLGLAGTSTDTQYF; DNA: TGCGCCAGCAGCTTGGGACTAGCGGGAACTAGCACAGATACGCAGTATTTT